The source of this T cell receptor beta chain is a study of identical twins. Study-wide results and caveats: The study found excess low generation probability among twin-shared out-of-frame alpha sequences. The authors noted that invariant MAIT and iNKT cells could partly confound zero-insertion analyses. Interpretation of the results relied on cross-sectional statistical analysis and not on following the same donors. Abundant beta clonotypes from cord blood bore fewer insertions; memory repertoires lacked this pattern.

V gave up 7 bases and J gave up 2 bases, with 13 bases separating them. This CDR3 is built from 14 residues. From germline, CDR1 is MNHEY and CDR2 SMNVEV (reference sequence). TCRdb passed the 5' RACE reads through MiXCR, listing each CDR3 protein once. Of about 430,000 distinct CDR3 sequences in the sample, about 18% were seen once. As regards this clonotype: What it recognizes is unknown.

The V and J genes are TRBV27 and TRBJ2-3; D might be TRBD2 (5 bases). This clonotype was sampled from a man between 45 and 60 years old in good health. The specimen was naive T cells sorted from blood. Written as DNA, the CDR3 is TGTGCCAGCACCCCAGTCGGGGTCACAGATACGCAGTATTTT. This gives the protein CASTPVGVTDTQYF.